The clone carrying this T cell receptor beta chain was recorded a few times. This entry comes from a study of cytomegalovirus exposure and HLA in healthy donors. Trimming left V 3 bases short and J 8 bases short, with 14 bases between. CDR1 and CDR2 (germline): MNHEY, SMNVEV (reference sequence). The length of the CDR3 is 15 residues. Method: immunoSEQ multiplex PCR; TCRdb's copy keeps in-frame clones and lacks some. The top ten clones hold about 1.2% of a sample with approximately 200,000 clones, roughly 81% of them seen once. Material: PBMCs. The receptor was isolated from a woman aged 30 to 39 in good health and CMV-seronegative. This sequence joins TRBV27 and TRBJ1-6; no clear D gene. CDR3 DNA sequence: TGTGCCAGCAGTTTGGCAGGACTCATGGATTCACCCCTCCACTTT. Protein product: CASSLAGLMDSPLHF.